The rows below give T cell receptor beta chains drawn from one sample of a study of blood T cell repertoires in COVID-19. Profiled with immunoSEQ multiplex PCR; TCRdb holds only in-frame clones, not every one. The sample records more than 110,000 clones, about 87% being singletons. The sample taken for sequencing was peripheral blood. These receptors originate from a human donor in a cohort sampled during active COVID-19. CDR3s include the opening cysteine and the closing phenylalanine or tryptophan. D genes are given only for firm matches. For some rows the clone size is stated as once, few or many, or as a class when expanded; others skip it.

j_gene	d_gene	v_gene	len	abundance	CDR3aa
TRBJ2-2	NA	TRBV9	14	NA	CASKGGRRTGELFF
TRBJ2-7	NA	TRBV5-6	16	once	CASSIFFSGSPYEQYF
TRBJ1-6	NA	TRBV27	14	NA	CASSTPGVDSPLHF
TRBJ1-1	NA	TRBV18	16	NA	CASSQGEGRGGTEAFF
TRBJ2-1	NA	TRBV3-1/TRBV3-2	16	few	CASSQDRQTSYNEQFF
TRBJ2-7	TRBD1	TRBV27	15	NA	CASSSSGTGLYEQYF
TRBJ1-1	NA	TRBV5-6	13	medium-sized	CASSLEFGGEAFF
TRBJ2-2	NA	TRBV7-9	14	NA	CASSPARVTGELFF
TRBJ2-3	NA	TRBV6-6	18	once	CASSLPYGQALNQDTQYF
TRBJ2-7	TRBD2	TRBV4-1	16	NA	CASSQTPERGTYEQYF
TRBJ2-3	NA	TRBV3-1/TRBV3-2	16	NA	CASSQETSSDTDTQYF
TRBJ1-3	NA	TRBV6-1	17	once	CASSEWAGIVSGNTIYF
TRBJ2-3	TRBD1	TRBV7-3	15	once	CASSLSATGTDTQYF
TRBJ2-7	TRBD2	TRBV7-2	15	once	CASSKTSGSTYEQYF
TRBJ1-5	NA	TRBV6-2/TRBV6-3	15	NA	CASSARTKSNQPQHF
TRBJ2-6	NA	TRBV3-1/TRBV3-2	15	NA	CASSQDPPGANVLTF
TRBJ2-5	TRBD1	TRBV29-1	14	few	CSAELGQGSETQYF
TRBJ2-3	TRBD2	TRBV9	16	NA	CASSVRRAGGGDTQYF
TRBJ1-1	NA	TRBV5-1	14	NA	CASSPVARDTEAFF
TRBJ2-2	TRBD2	TRBV2	14	NA	CASRGGGSTGELFF
TRBJ2-5	NA	TRBV3-1/TRBV3-2	16	NA	CASSQGLTGSQETQYF
TRBJ2-7	TRBD1	TRBV7-9	13	NA	CASTNRGDYEQYF
TRBJ2-1	TRBD2	TRBV7-6	16	NA	CASSWTSGDSYNEQFF
TRBJ2-1	TRBD2	TRBV27	15	NA	CATPRTSGGYNEQFF
TRBJ2-3	NA	TRBV27	13	once	CASSFRGTDTQYF
TRBJ1-1	NA	TRBV7-9	14	NA	CASSLSGGITEAFF
TRBJ1-5	NA	TRBV9	14	NA	CASSVGQADQPQHF
TRBJ1-6	NA	TRBV10-1	12	NA	CASTDNNSPLHF
TRBJ1-2	TRBD1	TRBV24-1	18	NA	CATSDRDRVDYCENGYTF
TRBJ2-2	NA	TRBV6-4	12	NA	CASGERYGELFF
TRBJ2-2	NA	TRBV2	13	few	CASSPTRTGELFF
TRBJ1-1	TRBD1	TRBV6-5	15	NA	CASIKNRDRGTEAFF
TRBJ1-3	NA	TRBV4-1	14	NA	CASSQDHSGNTIYF
TRBJ2-3	TRBD2	TRBV7-2	16	NA	CASSLSLGLVTDTQYF
TRBJ2-5	TRBD2	TRBV5-1	16	NA	CASSLVGGGAQETQYF
TRBJ2-7	TRBD2	TRBV28	15	once	CASSSWTSGSYEQYF
TRBJ1-1	TRBD1	TRBV5-1	16	NA	CASRADRGGVNTEAFF
TRBJ2-1	NA	TRBV7-2	16	once	CASSLEWGGDNNEQFF
TRBJ1-4	NA	TRBV6-6	19	NA	CASSPPRFGGQTEDEKLFF
TRBJ2-1	TRBD1	TRBV15	15	NA	CATSGGTGGNNEQFF
TRBJ2-7	TRBD2	TRBV6-1	16	NA	CASSENWGASGNEQYF
TRBJ2-1	TRBD2	TRBV18	13	NA	CASSPLGGGEQFF
TRBJ1-4	NA	TRBV5-8	16	NA	CARSVGRGSTNEKLFF
TRBJ2-2	NA	TRBV21-1	19	NA	CASSKPGLAGTKNTGELFF
TRBJ1-1	NA	TRBV9	13	NA	CASSGGENTEAFF
TRBJ2-1	TRBD1	TRBV5-1	15	NA	CASSTGQGVYNEQFF
TRBJ2-5	NA	TRBV7-9	14	NA	CASSLTPRGETQYF
TRBJ2-5	TRBD2	TRBV3-1/TRBV3-2	14	NA	CASSLSGGQETQYF
TRBJ2-1	TRBD2	TRBV28	16	NA	CASFPSPASGHNEQFF
TRBJ1-2	TRBD1	TRBV14	15	NA	CASSPMTGGLYGYTF
TRBJ2-7	NA	TRBV10-2	15	NA	CASSESQRVVYEQYF
TRBJ1-3	TRBD1	TRBV10-1	19	few	CASSDSGTGIFGRGNTIYF
TRBJ2-4	NA	TRBV15	12	NA	CATSRDRNIQYF
TRBJ2-7	TRBD1	TRBV3-1/TRBV3-2	14	NA	CASSPGTGVYEQYF
TRBJ2-5	NA	TRBV27	12	once	CASSTDLETQYF
TRBJ1-6	NA	TRBV15	15	NA	CATSRDTKYNSPLHF
TRBJ2-1	TRBD2	TRBV10-1	14	NA	CASSVGGRDNEQFF